A single sample gave rise to the 20 T cell receptor beta chains below, sequenced in a study of response to subunit inactivated influenza vaccine. Using its own MiXCR run on the RT-PCR reads, TCRdb lists one record per CDR3 protein. The repertoire holds about half a million distinct CDR3 sequences, less than 8% seen once, with over 10% in the top ten. The material was PBMCs from blood, obtained around 2 years after vaccination. All receptors come from a man aged 45 to 70 who received an inactivated influenza vaccine.

The rearrangement uses TRBV11-2 and TRBJ2-1; D is unresolved. Trimming pared 2 bases from V and 5 bases from J, leaving 13 bases between. The CDR3 is 15 residues long. Germline V gene lookup returns CDR1 SGHAT and CDR2 FQNNGV. CDR3 nucleotides: TGTGCCAGCAGCTTACGCGGACCCAGCCACAATGAGCAGTTCTTC. This sequence encodes CASSLRGPSHNEQFF.

This sequence joins TRBV5-1 and TRBJ1-1; no definite D call. Germline loops: CDR1 SGHRS, CDR2 YFSETQ. V was cut by 5 bases and J by 6 bases, with 17 bases left in between. The CDR3 runs to 14 residues. CDR3 sequence: CASSAWTSASEAFF. For the CDR3, the DNA is TGCGCCAGCAGTGCCTGGACTTCGGCTTCTGAAGCTTTCTTT.

This clonotype was detected many times. The chain carries TRBV5-1 and TRBJ1-5; 7 nucleotides match TRBD1. This CDR3 has 15 amino acids. The germline V gene encodes CDR1 SGHRS and CDR2 YFSETQ. Trimming removed 2 bases from V and 4 bases from J; junction bases left unmatched: 6. CDR3 DNA sequence: TGCGCCAGCAGCTTAGGGACAGATACAAATCAGCCCCAGCATTTT. Its protein product is CASSLGTDTNQPQHF.

The chain joins TRBV11-1 to TRBJ2-1; D perhaps matches TRBD2 (5 bases). V was shortened by 5 bases and J by 7 bases, with 9 bases between the two germline ends. The CDR3 runs to 12 residues. Germline-derived CDR1 and CDR2 are SGHAT and FQDESV (reference sequence). The CDR3 protein is CASSQLANEQFF. The CDR3 DNA reads as TGTGCCAGCAGCCAATTAGCGAATGAGCAGTTCTTC.

The rearrangement uses TRBV12-5 and TRBJ2-6; TRBD1 matches 9 bases. The V segment lost 6 bases and the J segment 4 bases; nucleotides outside the gene matches: 10. The CDR3 is 17 amino acids. CDR1 LGHNT and CDR2 FRNRAP come from the germline V gene. CDR3 region: CASGYTGQGTGANVLTF. The CDR3 DNA reads TGTGCTAGTGGGTATACGGGACAGGGAACAGGGGCCAACGTCCTGACTTTC.

The J gene is TRBJ1-2, the V gene TRBV20-1; D not certain. The V end lost 5 bases, the J end lost 2 bases, and 12 bases lay between the germline ends. The CDR3 runs to 13 residues. Germline-derived CDR1 and CDR2 are DFQATT and SNEGSKA (reference sequence). The CDR3: CSAYAPDNYGYTF. The CDR3, as DNA: TGCAGTGCTTACGCCCCCGACAACTATGGCTACACCTTC.

The rearrangement links TRBV20-1 to TRBJ2-3, with no clear D. This CDR3 comprises 13 residues. V lost 5 bases and J 0 bases, leaving 9 bases between the germline ends. Germline V lookup: CDR1 DFQATT, CDR2 SNEGSKA (reference sequence). CDR3 residues: CSAHLRSTDTQYF. CDR3 nucleotide sequence: TGCAGTGCTCACCTCCGGAGCACAGATACGCAGTATTTT.

The table lists this clonotype with many counts. The chain's CDR3 is CASSAGQGGEQYF. CDR3 sequence (DNA): TGTGCCAGCAGCGCCGGACAGGGAGGCGAGCAGTACTTC. V usage is TRBV7-9 and J usage is TRBJ2-7; 8 bases match TRBD1. Germline CDR1 is SEHNR and CDR2 is FQNEAQ (reference sequence). J lost 6 bases, V lost 5 bases, and 6 bases had no gene match. The CDR3 totals 13 residues.

The sample holds many counts of this clonotype. The chain combines TRBV12-3 or TRBV12-4 with TRBJ1-1; D is unclear. The V end lost 4 bases, the J end lost 1 base, and 7 bases lay between the germline ends. The CDR3 has 13 amino acids. Written as DNA, the CDR3 is TGTGCCAGCAGTTATGCCCCGAACACTGAAGCTTTCTTT. Its protein product is CASSYAPNTEAFF.

This chain joins TRBV4-1 and TRBJ1-4, with D hard to call. Germline loops: CDR1 MGHRA, CDR2 YSYEKL. CDR3 length: 15 amino acids. V lost 4 bases to trimming and J lost 0 bases, with 9 bases between them. Here the CDR3 reads CASSPYISTNEKLFF. Written as DNA, the CDR3 is TGCGCCAGCAGCCCTTACATCTCAACTAATGAAAAACTGTTTTTT.

The chain joins TRBV12-3 or TRBV12-4 to TRBJ2-1; weak D call: TRBD1 (6 bases). The V end lost 5 bases, the J end lost 2 bases, and 13 bases lay between the germline ends. The CDR3 contains 15 residues. DNA of the CDR3: TGTGCCAGCAGTGTCACAGGGACCACCTACAATGAGCAGTTCTTC. As protein: CASSVTGTTYNEQFF.

In its sample, this clonotype was seen many times. The chain uses TRBV5-4 and TRBJ1-1, with D perhaps TRBD1 (6 bases). V was pared by 5 bases and J by 12 bases, with 14 bases between. This CDR3 is 11 amino acids long. CDR1 is SGHNT, CDR2 YYREEE, per germline (reference sequence). This CDR3 is CASRGRGLPFF. Here the CDR3 DNA reads TGTGCCAGCAGAGGCAGGGGTCTGCCTTTCTTT.

This clonotype was seen a handful of times. The DNA for the CDR3 is TGTGCCAGCAGCGTAGGGCAGGGGGTCTACAATGAGCAGTTCTTC. Its protein product is CASSVGQGVYNEQFF. The V call is TRBV9, the J call TRBJ2-1; 7 bases fit TRBD1. The CDR3 contains 15 residues. Germline loops: CDR1 SGDLS, CDR2 YYNGEE. The V and J ends lost 0 bases and 3 bases, in that order; junction bases with no gene match: 3.

This chain links TRBV7-2 with TRBJ2-6; D is perhaps TRBD2 (5 bases). The CDR3 is 17 residues long. Per germline, CDR1 SGHTA and CDR2 FQGNSA. V was shortened by 2 bases and J by 0 bases, with 11 bases between the two germline ends. The CDR3 protein is CASSLSSGNSGANVLTF. In nucleotides, the CDR3 is TGTGCCAGCAGCTTATCCAGCGGAAACTCTGGGGCCAACGTCCTGACTTTC. Looking up the rest from reference TRBV7-2 and TRBJ2-6 gives the full variable domain: GAGVSQSPSNKVTEKGKDVELRCDPISGHTALYWYRQSLGQGLEFLIYFQGNSAPDKSGLPSDRFSAERTGGSVSTLTIQRTQQEDSAVYLCASSLSSGNSGANVLTFGAGSRLTVL.

Ten or more counts support this clonotype. The V and J genes are TRBV28 and TRBJ2-7; 14 bases are shared with TRBD2. The CDR3 covers 20 residues. Germline CDR1 MDHEN, CDR2 SYDVKM. The junction had 21 bases not matched to a gene; V was cut back by 5 bases and J by 6 bases. CDR3 nucleotide sequence: TGTGCCAGCAGTACAAACTCCGGGACTAGCGGGAGCCCCTTAAGCGTCGAGCAGTACTTC. Its protein is CASSTNSGTSGSPLSVEQYF.

This clonotype was detected ten times or more. The chain has TRBV12-5 and TRBJ2-1, with TRBD2 identical over 8 bases. CDR3 size: 18 residues. The trim removed 1 base at V and 4 bases at J, leaving 12 bases unmatched. CDR1 is LGHNT and CDR2 is FRNRAP in the germline V gene. CDR3 DNA sequence: TGTGCTAGTGGTTTGGGGCCCCGGGAGGGCCTTCTATACAATGAGCAGTTCTTC. Protein sequence: CASGLGPREGLLYNEQFF. The entire variable domain, with the rest obtained from reference TRBV12-5 and TRBJ2-1, is as follows: DARVTQTPRHKVTEMGQEVTMRCQPILGHNTVFWYRQTMMQGLELLAYFRNRAPLDDSGMPKDRFSAEMPDATLATLKIQPSEPRDSAVYFCASGLGPREGLLYNEQFFGPGTRLTVL.

The J gene is TRBJ1-5, the V gene TRBV28, with a tentative D call TRBD1 (5 bases). The CDR3 extends over 14 amino acids. Trimming cost V 3 bases and J 3 bases, with 9 bases left between them. The germline gives CDR1 MDHEN, CDR2 SYDVKM. The CDR3 sequence: CASSLGENNQPQHF. In DNA, the CDR3 is TGTGCCAGCAGTTTGGGGGAGAACAATCAGCCCCAGCATTTT.

The rearrangement links TRBV21-1 to TRBJ2-7; TRBD1, the table's D call, lacks a check against the DNA. TRBV21-1 is a recognized pseudogene. The CDR3 runs 16 residues. The CDR3 sequence: CASSNHKQGSDYEQYF. CDR3 nucleotides: TGTGCCAGCAGCAACCACAAACAGGGTTCAGACTACGAGCAGTACTTC.

This clonotype has a count of ten or more. The chain carries TRBV7-2 and TRBJ2-1, with 9 positions matching TRBD2. The J segment lost 5 bases and the V segment lost 4 bases, leaving 9 bases of the junction unmatched. The germline V gene encodes CDR1 SGHTA and CDR2 FQGNSA. There are 16 residues in the CDR3. The CDR3 coding sequence is TGTGCCAGCAGCTCCCAGGGGCGGGAGGGCCACAATGAGCAGTTCTTC. Protein: CASSSQGREGHNEQFF.

The chain is built from TRBV5-6 and TRBJ2-3; 10 nucleotides align to TRBD2. In germline, CDR1 is SGHDT, CDR2 YYEEEE. The CDR3 is 17 residues long. The trim removed 4 bases at V and 0 bases at J, leaving 8 bases unmatched. The CDR3 spells CASSLRLAGISTDTQYF. For the CDR3, the DNA is TGTGCCAGCAGCCTCCGACTAGCGGGTATTAGCACAGATACGCAGTATTTT.